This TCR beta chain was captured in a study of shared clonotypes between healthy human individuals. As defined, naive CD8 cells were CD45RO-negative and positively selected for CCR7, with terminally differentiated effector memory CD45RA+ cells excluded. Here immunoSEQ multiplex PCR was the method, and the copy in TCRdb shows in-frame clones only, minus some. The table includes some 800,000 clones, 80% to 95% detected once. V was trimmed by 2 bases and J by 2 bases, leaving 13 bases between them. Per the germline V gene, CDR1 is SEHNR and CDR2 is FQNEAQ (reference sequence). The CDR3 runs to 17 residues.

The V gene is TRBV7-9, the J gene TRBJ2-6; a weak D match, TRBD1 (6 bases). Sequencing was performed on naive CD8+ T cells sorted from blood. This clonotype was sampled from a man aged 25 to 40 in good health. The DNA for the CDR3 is TGTGCCAGCAGCTTACCCAGGGGTAGTACTGGGGCCAACGTCCTGACTTTC. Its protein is CASSLPRGSTGANVLTF.